What follows are 3 T cell receptor beta chains derived from one specimen sequenced in a study of T cells in women clearing cervical HPV infection. The table came from immunoSEQ multiplex PCR; TCRdb's copy has only in-frame clones and leaves some out. The specimen's table records approximately 41,000 clones. Sequenced material: blood buffy coat. The receptors stem from a woman aged 18 to 69 with a cervical HPV16 infection that either progressed to CIN3+ or cleared (not recorded which).

The chain's CDR3 is CAIGQGNSYEQYF. CDR3 DNA (partial): TGTGCCATCGGACAGGGTAATTCCTACGAG. The J gene is TRBJ2-7, the V gene TRBV10-3, with 8 bases lining up with TRBD1. The sequence runs out 3 residues before the end of the CDR3; the remainder is reconstructed from the germline J gene. CDR3 length equals 13 residues. The junction had 4 bases not matched to a gene; V was cut back by 8 bases and J by 1 base. Germline V gene data show CDR1 as ENHRY and CDR2 as SYGVKD.

Concerning this clone itself: The read is 3 residues too short to cover the CDR3 end, so that end is filled in from the germline J gene. The chain couples TRBV29-1 to TRBJ1-1; no clear D gene. CDR3 length equals 12 residues. V was trimmed by 7 bases and J by 0 bases, leaving 9 bases between them. Germline CDR1 is SQVTM and CDR2 is ANQGSEA. The sequenced part of the CDR3 DNA is TGCAGCGATGGCGGATTGAACACTGAA. Its translation: CSDGGLNTE. The complete CDR3 protein is CSDGGLNTEAFF.

Points on this clone: The read ends 3 residues shy of where the CDR3 ends; the end is completed using the germline J gene. The V and J genes are TRBV5-4 and TRBJ2-4, with D perhaps matching TRBD1 (6 bases). Germline V gene lookup returns CDR1 SGHNT and CDR2 YYREEE (reference sequence). V dropped 2 bases and J dropped 3 bases, with 12 bases sitting between them. CDR3 length: 15 amino acids. The CDR3 DNA, read in part, is TGTGCCAGCAGCTTAGGGGGTAATGGCAAAAACATT. Translating it yields CASSLGGNGKNI. Given in full, the CDR3 is CASSLGGNGKNIQYF.